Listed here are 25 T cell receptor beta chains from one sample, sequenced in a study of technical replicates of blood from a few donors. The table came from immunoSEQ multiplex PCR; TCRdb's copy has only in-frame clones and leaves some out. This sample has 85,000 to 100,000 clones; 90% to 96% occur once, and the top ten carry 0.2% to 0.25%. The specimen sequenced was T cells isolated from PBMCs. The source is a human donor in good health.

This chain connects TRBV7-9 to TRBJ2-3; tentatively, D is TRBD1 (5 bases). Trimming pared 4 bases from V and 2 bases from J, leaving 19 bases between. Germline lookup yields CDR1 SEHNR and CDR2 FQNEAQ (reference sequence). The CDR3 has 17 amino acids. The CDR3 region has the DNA TGTGCCAGCAGCTCCAGCCAAGACAGCCTCTCCACAGATACGCAGTATTTT. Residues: CASSSSQDSLSTDTQYF.

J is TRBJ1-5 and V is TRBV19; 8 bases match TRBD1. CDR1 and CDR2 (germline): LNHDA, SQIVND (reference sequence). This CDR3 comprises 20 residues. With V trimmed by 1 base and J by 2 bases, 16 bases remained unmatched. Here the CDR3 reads CASSIGPRQNQGAGNQPQHF. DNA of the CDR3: TGTGCCAGTAGTATAGGCCCCCGGCAAAACCAGGGGGCCGGCAATCAGCCCCAGCATTTT. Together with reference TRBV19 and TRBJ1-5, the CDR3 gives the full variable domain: DGGITQSPKYLFRKEGQNVTLSCEQNLNHDAMYWYRQDPGQGLRLIYYSQIVNDFQKGDIAEGYSVSREKKESFPLTVTSAQKNPTAFYLCASSIGPRQNQGAGNQPQHFGDGTRLSIL.

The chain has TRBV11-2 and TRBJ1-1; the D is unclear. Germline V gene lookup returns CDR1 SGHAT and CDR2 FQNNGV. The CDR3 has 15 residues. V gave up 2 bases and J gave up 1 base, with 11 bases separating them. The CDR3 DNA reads TGTGCCAGCAGCTTATCGGCGGGCCGGAACACTGAAGCTTTCTTT. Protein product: CASSLSAGRNTEAFF.

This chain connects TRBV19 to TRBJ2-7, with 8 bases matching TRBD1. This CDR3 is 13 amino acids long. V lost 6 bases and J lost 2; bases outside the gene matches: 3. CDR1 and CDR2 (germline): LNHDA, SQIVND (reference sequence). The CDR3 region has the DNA TGTGCCAGTAGAGACAGGGGCGCCTACGAGCAGTACTTC. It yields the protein CASRDRGAYEQYF.

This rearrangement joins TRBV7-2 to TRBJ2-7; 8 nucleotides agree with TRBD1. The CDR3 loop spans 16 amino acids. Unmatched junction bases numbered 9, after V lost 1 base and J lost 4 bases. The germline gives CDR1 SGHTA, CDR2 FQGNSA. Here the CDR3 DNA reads TGTGCCAGCAGCTTAGAAGGCGCAGGGGGCGGTTACGAGCAGTACTTC. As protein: CASSLEGAGGGYEQYF.

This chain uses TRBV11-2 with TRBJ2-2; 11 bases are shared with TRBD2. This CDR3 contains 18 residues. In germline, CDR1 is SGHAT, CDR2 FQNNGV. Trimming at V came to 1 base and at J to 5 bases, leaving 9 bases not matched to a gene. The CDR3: CASSLGSGRVIPTGELFF. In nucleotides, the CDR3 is TGTGCCAGCAGCTTAGGTAGCGGGAGGGTTATTCCAACCGGGGAGCTGTTTTTT.

The CDR3 nucleotides read TGTGCCAGCAGCCCCTACGGGGCAGATACGCAGTATTTT. Its translation is CASSPYGADTQYF. The gene calls are TRBV11-2 and TRBJ2-3, with D possibly TRBD2 on 5 matching bases. V was cut by 5 bases and J by 4 bases, with 10 bases left in between. CDR1 SGHAT and CDR2 FQNNGV come from the germline V gene. This CDR3 has 13 residues.

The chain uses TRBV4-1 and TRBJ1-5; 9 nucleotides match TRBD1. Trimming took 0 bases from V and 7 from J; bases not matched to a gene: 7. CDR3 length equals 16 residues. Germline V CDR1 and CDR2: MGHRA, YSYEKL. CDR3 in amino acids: CASSQEGTGFGQPQHF. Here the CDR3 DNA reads TGCGCCAGCAGCCAAGAAGGGACAGGGTTCGGACAGCCCCAGCATTTT.

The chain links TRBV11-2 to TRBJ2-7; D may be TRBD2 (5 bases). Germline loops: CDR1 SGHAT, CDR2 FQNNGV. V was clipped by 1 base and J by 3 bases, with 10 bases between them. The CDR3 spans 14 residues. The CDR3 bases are TGTGCCAGCAGCTTAGGTCGGGGTCTCTACGAGCAGTACTTC. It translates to CASSLGRGLYEQYF. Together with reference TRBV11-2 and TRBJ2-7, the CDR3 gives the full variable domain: EAGVAQSPRYKIIEKRQSVAFWCNPISGHATLYWYQQILGQGPKLLIQFQNNGVVDDSQLPKDRFSAERLKGVDSTLKIQPAKLEDSAVYLCASSLGRGLYEQYFGPGTRLTVT.

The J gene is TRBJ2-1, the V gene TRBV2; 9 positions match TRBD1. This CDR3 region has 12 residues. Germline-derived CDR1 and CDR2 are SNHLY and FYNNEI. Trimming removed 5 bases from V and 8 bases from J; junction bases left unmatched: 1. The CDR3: CASSRDRDEQFF. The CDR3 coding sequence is TGTGCCAGCAGTAGGGACAGGGATGAGCAGTTCTTC. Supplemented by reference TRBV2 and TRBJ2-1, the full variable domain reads EPEVTQTPSHQVTQMGQEVILRCVPISNHLYFYWYRQILGQKVEFLVSFYNNEISEKSEIFDDQFSVERPDGSNFTLKIRSTKLEDSAMYFCASSRDRDEQFFGPGTRLTVL.

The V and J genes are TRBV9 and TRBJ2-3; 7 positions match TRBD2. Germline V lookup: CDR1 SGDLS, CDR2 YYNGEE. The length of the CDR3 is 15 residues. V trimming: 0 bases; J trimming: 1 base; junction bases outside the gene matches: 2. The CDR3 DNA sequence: TGTGCCAGCAGCGTAGCCGCGGGGGGCACAGATACGCAGTATTTT. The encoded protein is CASSVAAGGTDTQYF.

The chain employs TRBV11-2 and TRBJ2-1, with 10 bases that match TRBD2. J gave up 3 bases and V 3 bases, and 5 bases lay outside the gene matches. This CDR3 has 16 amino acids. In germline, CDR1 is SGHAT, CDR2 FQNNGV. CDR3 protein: CASSLNGLAVYNEQFF. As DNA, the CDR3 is TGTGCCAGCAGCTTGAACGGACTAGCGGTCTACAATGAGCAGTTCTTC.

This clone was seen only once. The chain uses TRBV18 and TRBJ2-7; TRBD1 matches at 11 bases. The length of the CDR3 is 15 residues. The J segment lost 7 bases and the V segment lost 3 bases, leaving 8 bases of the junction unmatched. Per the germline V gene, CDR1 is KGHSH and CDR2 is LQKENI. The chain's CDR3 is CASSPRTGGLREQYF. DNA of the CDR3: TGTGCCAGCTCACCCAGGACAGGGGGCCTAAGGGAGCAGTACTTC.

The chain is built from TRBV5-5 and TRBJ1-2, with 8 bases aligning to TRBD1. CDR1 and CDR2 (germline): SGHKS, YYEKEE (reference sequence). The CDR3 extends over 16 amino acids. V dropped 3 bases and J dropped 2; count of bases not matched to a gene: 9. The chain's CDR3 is CASSSVRGDRNYGYTF. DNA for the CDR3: TGTGCCAGCAGCTCCGTACGAGGGGACAGGAACTATGGCTACACCTTC.

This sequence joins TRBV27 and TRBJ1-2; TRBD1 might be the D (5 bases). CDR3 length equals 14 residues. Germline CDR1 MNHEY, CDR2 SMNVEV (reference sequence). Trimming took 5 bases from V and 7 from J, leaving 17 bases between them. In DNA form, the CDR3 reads TGTGCCAGCAGTCCCCCGGGACTATCTGCTGGCTACACCTTC. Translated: CASSPPGLSAGYTF.

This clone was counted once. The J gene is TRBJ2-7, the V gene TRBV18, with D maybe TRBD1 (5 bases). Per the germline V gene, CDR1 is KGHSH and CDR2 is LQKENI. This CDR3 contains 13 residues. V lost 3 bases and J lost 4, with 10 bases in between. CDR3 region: CASSPPTVYEQYF. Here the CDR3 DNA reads TGTGCCAGCTCACCTCCGACAGTTTACGAGCAGTACTTC.

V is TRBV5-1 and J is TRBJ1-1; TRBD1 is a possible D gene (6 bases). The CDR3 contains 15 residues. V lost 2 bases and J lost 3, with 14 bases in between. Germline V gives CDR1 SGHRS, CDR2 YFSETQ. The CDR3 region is CASSLGGALDTEAFF. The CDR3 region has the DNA TGCGCCAGCAGCTTAGGGGGGGCGCTGGACACTGAAGCTTTCTTT.

In DNA form, the CDR3 reads TGTGCGGTCCTCTCCAGCGAAGTCATGGACGAGCAGTACTTC. Translated: CAVLSSEVMDEQYF. The genes are TRBV28 and TRBJ2-7, with no clear D. The CDR3 loop spans 14 amino acids. The germline V gene encodes CDR1 MDHEN and CDR2 SYDVKM.

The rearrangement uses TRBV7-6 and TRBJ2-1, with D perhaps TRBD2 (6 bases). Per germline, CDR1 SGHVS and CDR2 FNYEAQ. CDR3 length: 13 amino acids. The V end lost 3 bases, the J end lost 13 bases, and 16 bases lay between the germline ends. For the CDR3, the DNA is TGTGCCAGCAGCTTGGAGATAGCGGATAGACAGTTCTTC. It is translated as CASSLEIADRQFF.

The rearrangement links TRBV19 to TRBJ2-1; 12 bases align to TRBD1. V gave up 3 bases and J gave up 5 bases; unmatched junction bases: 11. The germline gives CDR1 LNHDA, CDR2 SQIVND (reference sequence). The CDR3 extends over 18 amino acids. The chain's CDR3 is CASSMGQGAVWRNNEQFF. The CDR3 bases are TGTGCCAGTAGTATGGGACAGGGGGCTGTGTGGAGGAACAATGAGCAGTTCTTC.

The CDR3 sequence is CSVTDRYATNEKLFF. DNA for the CDR3: TGCAGCGTTACGGACAGATACGCAACTAATGAAAAACTGTTTTTT. This chain uses TRBV29-1 with TRBJ1-4; TRBD1 is a possible D gene (6 bases). From germline, CDR1 is SQVTM and CDR2 ANQGSEA. The V and J ends lost 5 bases and 0 bases respectively, with 13 bases between them. This CDR3 has 15 residues.

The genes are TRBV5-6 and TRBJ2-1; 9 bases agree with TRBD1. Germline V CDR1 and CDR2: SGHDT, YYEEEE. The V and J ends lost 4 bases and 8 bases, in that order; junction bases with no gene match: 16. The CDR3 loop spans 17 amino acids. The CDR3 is CASSPLGYRGPDDEQFF. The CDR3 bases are TGTGCCAGCAGCCCGCTAGGGTACAGGGGGCCGGACGATGAGCAGTTCTTC.

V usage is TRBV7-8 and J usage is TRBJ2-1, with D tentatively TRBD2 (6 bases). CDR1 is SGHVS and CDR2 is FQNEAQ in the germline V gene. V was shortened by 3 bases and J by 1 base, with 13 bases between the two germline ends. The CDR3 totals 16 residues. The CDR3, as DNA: TGTGCCAGCAGCTTTTTCCGGGACTTATCCTACAATGAGCAGTTCTTC. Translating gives CASSFFRDLSYNEQFF.

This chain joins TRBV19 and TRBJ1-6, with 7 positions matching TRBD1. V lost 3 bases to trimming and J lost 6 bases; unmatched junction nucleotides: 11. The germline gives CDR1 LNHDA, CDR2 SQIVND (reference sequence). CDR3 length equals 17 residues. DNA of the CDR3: TGTGCCAGTAGTATTGGGGGGAAGGGGGCGTCTAATTCACCCCTCCACTTT. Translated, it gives CASSIGGKGASNSPLHF.

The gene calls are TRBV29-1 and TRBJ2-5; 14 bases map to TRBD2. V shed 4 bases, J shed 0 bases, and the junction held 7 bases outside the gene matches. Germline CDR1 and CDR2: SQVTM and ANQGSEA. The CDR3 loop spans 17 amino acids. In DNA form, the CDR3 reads TGCAGCGTTGGAGGACTAGCGGGAGGAGGGTACCAAGAGACCCAGTACTTC. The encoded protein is CSVGGLAGGGYQETQYF. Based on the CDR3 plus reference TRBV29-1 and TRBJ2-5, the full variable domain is SAVISQKPSRDICQRGTSLTIQCQVDSQVTMMFWYRQQPGQSLTLIATANQGSEATYESGFVIDKFPISRPNLTFSTLTVSNMSPEDSSIYLCSVGGLAGGGYQETQYFGPGTRLLVL.